Each of the 25 T cell receptor beta chains below was sequenced from the same sample in a study of T cells after yellow fever vaccination. Via MiXCR, TCRdb re-called the 5' RACE reads, giving one row per CDR3 protein. The repertoire includes 600,000 to 750,000 distinct CDR3 sequences, 9% to 15% of them detected once, and more than 13% sits in the top ten. The starting material was PBMCs, obtained on the day of the yellow fever booster vaccination. The receptors shown here come from a man aged 25 to 45 who received the YFV17D yellow fever vaccine.

This clonotype was counted only a few times. The chain uses TRBV7-2 and TRBJ2-3, with D uncertain. The CDR3 loop spans 16 amino acids. The ends were cut back, 1 base at V and 4 bases at J, with 15 bases in the middle. CDR1 and CDR2 from the germline V gene are SGHTA and FQGNSA. In DNA form, the CDR3 reads TGTGCCAGCAGCTTAGGTTCGGGCCTCAAGGCAGATACGCAGTATTTT. Residues: CASSLGSGLKADTQYF.

This clonotype has at least ten counts. J is TRBJ2-5 and V is TRBV7-2, with 8 nucleotides matching TRBD2. J was trimmed by 5 bases and V by 2 bases; bases with no gene match: 4. CDR1 is SGHTA and CDR2 is FQGNSA in the germline V gene. The CDR3 loop spans 14 amino acids. The CDR3 loop is CASSLSGLGETQYF. Here the CDR3 DNA reads TGTGCCAGCAGCTTATCGGGACTAGGTGAGACCCAGTACTTC.

This clonotype was recorded a few times. The V call is TRBV29-1, the J call TRBJ1-1; a possible D gene is TRBD1 (5 bases). Germline CDR1 SQVTM, CDR2 ANQGSEA. Between the trimmed V and J ends, which lost 8 bases and 4 bases, there was a span of 14 bases. The CDR3 sequence is 12 residues long. DNA for the CDR3: TGCAGCACCCAGGGCCCGGTCACTGAAGCTTTCTTT. Translation: CSTQGPVTEAFF. Filled out from reference TRBV29-1 and TRBJ1-1, the complete variable domain reads SAVISQKPSRDICQRGTSLTIQCQVDSQVTMMFWYRQQPGQSLTLIATANQGSEATYESGFVIDKFPISRPNLTFSTLTVSNMSPEDSSIYLCSTQGPVTEAFFGQGTRLTVV.

V gene TRBV5-1 combines with J gene TRBJ2-5, with D unresolved. Germline V CDR1 and CDR2: SGHRS, YFSETQ. The ends were cut back, 4 bases at V and 0 bases at J, with 13 bases in the middle. The CDR3 length is 15 residues. The CDR3 coding sequence is TGCGCCAGCAGCCCTCCCCGCGGCTACCAAGAGACCCAGTACTTC. As protein: CASSPPRGYQETQYF.

This clonotype was seen only a few times. The chain links TRBV5-1 to TRBJ2-3; 9 bases are a match to TRBD2. The germline V gene encodes CDR1 SGHRS and CDR2 YFSETQ. The CDR3 has 15 residues. The V and J ends lost 7 bases and 4 bases, in that order; junction bases with no gene match: 10. The CDR3 nucleotides read TGCGCCAGCTCCGGTCTAGCGGGACCCTCAGATACGCAGTATTTT. Translated, it gives CASSGLAGPSDTQYF.

The rearrangement uses TRBV20-1 and TRBJ1-6, with unresolved D. The germline gives CDR1 DFQATT, CDR2 SNEGSKA (reference sequence). V was clipped by 5 bases and J by 7 bases, with 12 bases between them. This CDR3 contains 13 residues. The CDR3 DNA is TGCAGTGCTCGTTGGACGTTAAATTCACCCCTCCACTTT. Its protein is CSARWTLNSPLHF.

The table lists this clonotype with a few counts. The chain recombines TRBV20-1 with TRBJ2-1; 11 nucleotides agree with TRBD2. The CDR3 totals 14 residues. The ends lost 2 bases at V and 6 bases at J; junction bases unmatched: 3. Germline V gene data show CDR1 as DFQATT and CDR2 as SNEGSKA (reference sequence). The CDR3 loop reads CSARHTSGGNEQFF. In DNA form, the CDR3 reads TGCAGTGCTAGACATACTAGCGGGGGCAATGAGCAGTTCTTC.

The chain recombines TRBV10-1 with TRBJ2-7; either TRBD1 or TRBD2 may fit D (5 bases each). Germline V gene sequence: CDR1 WNHNN, CDR2 SYGVQD (reference sequence). Trimming removed 0 bases from V and 7 bases from J, with 13 bases in between. The CDR3 has 14 amino acids. CDR3 amino acids: CASSESGRPGEQYF. The CDR3 DNA reads as TGCGCCAGCAGTGAGTCGGGACGTCCGGGGGAGCAGTACTTC.

The chain uses TRBV10-1 and TRBJ2-1; 9 nucleotides line up with TRBD2. This CDR3 has 16 residues. V lost 6 bases and J lost 5; bases outside the gene matches: 11. Germline assignment: CDR1 WNHNN and CDR2 SYGVQD (reference sequence). The CDR3 protein is CASSVQFSGGNNEQFF. CDR3 nucleotide sequence: TGCGCCAGCAGCGTCCAGTTTAGCGGGGGAAACAATGAGCAGTTCTTC.

The chain employs TRBV27 and TRBJ2-2; TRBD2 matches 10 bases. The CDR3 sequence is 16 residues long. V trimming: 5 bases; J trimming: 5 bases; junction bases outside the gene matches: 8. In germline, CDR1 is MNHEY, CDR2 SMNVEV (reference sequence). The CDR3: CASSPQAGGWTGELFF. CDR3 in DNA: TGTGCCAGCAGTCCCCAAGCGGGAGGGTGGACCGGGGAGCTGTTTTTT.

This clonotype was seen a handful of times. V is TRBV20-1 and J is TRBJ2-3; TRBD2 agrees at 7 bases. From germline, CDR1 is DFQATT and CDR2 SNEGSKA (reference sequence). This CDR3 spans 17 amino acids. V shed 0 bases and J 1 base; nucleotides not matched to a gene: 10. The CDR3 sequence: CSARDLISAGGTDTQYF. The CDR3 nucleotides read TGCAGTGCTAGAGATCTTATAAGCGCGGGAGGCACAGATACGCAGTATTTT.

DNA for the CDR3: TGTGCCAGCGCCCTAAGTAACGGGGAGCTGTTTTTT. This translates into CASALSNGELFF. The V and J genes are TRBV9 and TRBJ2-2; no reliable D call. Germline V gives CDR1 SGDLS, CDR2 YYNGEE. Trimming removed 7 bases from V and 7 bases from J, with 11 bases in between. This CDR3 spans 12 amino acids.

This chain uses TRBV12-3 or TRBV12-4 with TRBJ2-1, with 9 bases aligning to TRBD2. CDR3 size: 12 residues. Trimming removed 5 bases from V and 9 bases from J; junction bases left unmatched: 2. CDR3 bases: TGTGCCAGCAGTATTAGCGGGAGTGAGCAGTTCTTC. Its protein is CASSISGSEQFF.

This clonotype came up many times. The chain employs TRBV20-1 and TRBJ2-7, with D perhaps matching TRBD2 (6 bases). The CDR3 spans 14 residues. CDR1 and CDR2 (germline): DFQATT, SNEGSKA (reference sequence). The V and J ends lost 4 bases and 1 base respectively, with 14 bases between them. As DNA, the CDR3 is TGCAGTGCTAAGGACGGGAGCACTTCCTACGAGCAGTACTTC. It translates to CSAKDGSTSYEQYF.

The V and J genes are TRBV20-1 and TRBJ2-1; TRBD1 matches at 10 bases. Unmatched junction bases numbered 9, after V lost 5 bases and J lost 2 bases. Germline V lookup: CDR1 DFQATT, CDR2 SNEGSKA (reference sequence). The CDR3 is 16 amino acids. CDR3 residues: CSAYNPGQGPYNEQFF. DNA of the CDR3: TGCAGTGCTTATAACCCGGGACAGGGGCCCTACAATGAGCAGTTCTTC.

The chain links TRBV20-1 to TRBJ2-2; tentative D call: TRBD1 (5 bases). Trimming removed 1 base at V and 6 bases at J, with 15 bases between. CDR1 and CDR2 (germline): DFQATT, SNEGSKA (reference sequence). The CDR3 is made up of 15 amino acids. CDR3 region: CSARGQGKLPGELFF. CDR3 bases: TGCAGTGCTAGAGGCCAGGGAAAGTTGCCCGGGGAGCTGTTTTTT.

V usage is TRBV25-1 and J usage is TRBJ2-4, with 10 bases fitting TRBD2. V shed 1 base, J shed 7 bases, and the junction held 7 bases outside the gene matches. This CDR3 spans 16 amino acids. Germline V lookup: CDR1 MGHDK, CDR2 SYGVNS. DNA of the CDR3: TGTGCCAGCAGTGAATTAACTAGCGGGATGGGGAACATTCAGTACTTC. It yields the protein CASSELTSGMGNIQYF.

This clonotype has more than one count but fewer than ten. This sequence joins TRBV3-1 and TRBJ1-1; 11 nucleotides match TRBD1. Germline V gene data show CDR1 as LGHDT and CDR2 as YNNKEL (reference sequence). CDR3 length: 15 residues. V trimming: 6 bases; J trimming: 5 bases; junction bases outside the gene matches: 8. In nucleotides, the CDR3 is TGTGCCAGCAGAGCGTGGGACAGGGGGGGGACTGAAGCTTTCTTT. As protein: CASRAWDRGGTEAFF. Full variable domain (rest looked up from reference TRBV3-1 and TRBJ1-1): DTAVSQTPKYLVTQMGNDKSIKCEQNLGHDTMYWYKQDSKKFLKIMFSYNNKELIINETVPNRFSPKSPDKAHLNLHINSLELGDSAVYFCASRAWDRGGTEAFFGQGTRLTVV.

This clonotype was observed many times. The V gene is TRBV12-3 or TRBV12-4, the J gene TRBJ1-2; 9 bases are a match to TRBD1. The V and J ends lost 7 bases and 8 bases, in that order; junction bases with no gene match: 8. This CDR3 is 13 amino acids long. CDR3 protein: CASTGGTGSGYTF. CDR3 sequence (DNA): TGTGCCAGCACAGGGGGGACAGGGAGCGGCTACACCTTC.

The V and J genes are TRBV29-1 and TRBJ1-5; weak D call: TRBD1 (5 bases). V was cut by 4 bases and J by 4 bases, with 14 bases left in between. Germline V gene lookup returns CDR1 SQVTM and CDR2 ANQGSEA. CDR3 length equals 14 residues. CDR3 region: CSVAARGWNQPQHF. The CDR3 bases are TGCAGCGTTGCCGCCCGGGGGTGGAATCAGCCCCAGCATTTT.

This chain links TRBV11-2 with TRBJ1-4; no reliable D call. Germline values: CDR1 SGHAT, CDR2 FQNNGV. V was clipped by 1 base and J by 7 bases, with 7 bases between them. CDR3 length: 13 amino acids. The DNA for the CDR3 is TGTGCCAGCAGCTTAGTGACCAGTGAAAAACTGTTTTTT. Translating gives CASSLVTSEKLFF.

The V gene is TRBV19, the J gene TRBJ2-2, with D perhaps TRBD2 (6 bases). V lost 6 bases, J lost 7 bases, and 15 bases lay in between. Germline V CDR1 and CDR2: LNHDA, SQIVND (reference sequence). CDR3 length: 14 amino acids. The chain's CDR3 is CASRASHGGGELFF. In nucleotides, the CDR3 is TGTGCCAGTAGAGCCTCTCACGGGGGCGGGGAGCTGTTTTTT.

Details on this clonotype: One junction end does not reproduce the germline sequence, and a read error may be involved. The chain uses TRBV7-7 and TRBJ2-3; TRBD2 matches 7 bases. Germline V gene lookup returns CDR1 SSHAT and CDR2 FNYEAQ (reference sequence). The CDR3 is 15 amino acids. CDR3 residues: CASSPTSHSTDTQYF. The DNA for the CDR3 is TGTGCTAGCAGCCCGACTAGCCACAGCACAGATACGCAGTATTTT.

The rearrangement links TRBV20-1 to TRBJ2-1; perhaps TRBD1 as D (6 bases). Germline V lookup: CDR1 DFQATT, CDR2 SNEGSKA (reference sequence). This CDR3 has 11 amino acids. V shed 2 bases and J shed 8 bases, with 7 bases lying between them. The CDR3 here is CSARNRDEQFF. The CDR3 coding sequence is TGCAGTGCTAGAAACAGGGATGAGCAGTTCTTC.

This clonotype was observed many times. CDR3 in DNA: TGTGCCAGCATACGAGCGGGAGTTGCCGAGACCCAGTACTTC. This codes for CASIRAGVAETQYF. The genes are TRBV7-9 and TRBJ2-5; 8 bases fit TRBD2. The germline V gene has CDR1 SEHNR and CDR2 FQNEAQ (reference sequence). The CDR3 runs to 14 residues. The junction had 9 bases not matched to a gene; V was cut back by 7 bases and J by 5 bases.